This T cell receptor beta chain appears in the sequencing data of a study of shared clonotypes between healthy human individuals. Study-wide results and limits: Around 5% of naive CD4 clonotypes were shared across several donors. Sorted-subset sequencing, rarefaction showed, was incomplete despite large depth. Sampling covered nothing but blood. Tissue TCR repertoires likely differ from those found in blood.

Data came from immunoSEQ multiplex PCR; TCRdb stores just in-frame clones and leaves some out. The repertoire holds about 590,000 clones, with over 95% as singletons. Terminally differentiated effector memory CD45RA+ cells were excluded by CCR7 positive selection of CD45RO-negative cells. The V end was cut by 3 bases, the J end by 7 bases, with 16 bases between. This CDR3 has 14 amino acids. Germline loops: CDR1 PRHDT, CDR2 FYEKMQ (reference sequence). The count of this clone is one. The target antigen is unknown. The chain combines TRBV13 with TRBJ2-7; D remains ambiguous. Sequencing used naive CD8+ T cells sorted from blood. This receptor was identified in a woman in her twenties or thirties in good health. As DNA, the CDR3 is TGTGCCAGCAGCTTGAGCCTTGTTCGTGGGGAGCAGTACTTC. Translating gives CASSLSLVRGEQYF.